This T cell receptor beta chain is from a study of blood T cell repertoires in COVID-19. On the study more broadly: There were acute and convalescent COVID-19 samples, and they came from the United States, Italy and Spain. Nucleic acid was either cDNA or gDNA, and it came from T cells, B-cell-depleted T cells, or PBMCs.

Authors' data handling: Quantification of nucleated cells was approximated via reference gene primer amplification. Generated by immunoSEQ multiplex PCR, the TCRdb table keeps only in-frame clones and is missing some. Clone size and the V and J calls come from that table; the DNA yielded D and trimming. The sample includes about 170,000 clones, more than 75% of them seen just once. Seattle cases were enrolled at active infection and followed longitudinally. This clonotype was sampled from a man between 18 and 35 years old with COVID-19, enrolled during active disease. The sequencing input was peripheral blood.

CDR3 nucleotide sequence: TGTGCCAGCAGGGGGACATTCAATGAGCAGTTCTTC. Amino acids: CASRGTFNEQFF. The genes are TRBV28 and TRBJ2-1, with D possibly matching TRBD1 (6 bases). V was clipped by 6 bases and J by 6 bases, with 9 bases between them. This CDR3 spans 12 amino acids. Germline loops: CDR1 MDHEN, CDR2 SYDVKM.